A single sample gave rise to the 8 T cell receptor beta chains below, sequenced in a study of post-analysis software for immune sequencing data (dated by TCRdb to between 2014 and 2017). Overall results and qualifications from the work: Several TRBV segments, including TRBV5-6, TRBV5-1 and TRBV20-1, were significantly more frequent in patients than controls.

Library prep was done by PCR. TCRdb names Illumina HiSeq 2500 as the instrument used. To reduce PCR and sequencing biases, unique molecular identifiers were built into the TCR beta cDNA libraries. TCRdb passed the public sequencing reads through fastp at Q25 and MiXCR, retaining productive beta sequences. Under each unique CDR3 protein, matching rows form one entry showing the most common genes and DNA. The sample records about 810,000 distinct CDR3 sequences, under 70% of which are singletons. The ten largest clones capture 4.6% of the sample. Their recognized antigens are unknown. Source material: blood. The origin of the receptors is a girl aged 10-17 years with multiple sclerosis.

The chain has TRBV7-8 and TRBJ2-5; D not certain. The CDR3 covers 16 residues. Germline V gene data show CDR1 as SGHVS and CDR2 as FQNEAQ. V gave up 8 bases and J gave up 5 bases, with 24 bases separating them. The CDR3 loop is CASAKNRVVRAETQYF. In DNA form, the CDR3 reads TGTGCCAGCGCCAAGAATAGGGTGGTCCGGGCGGAGACCCAGTACTTC.

As to this clonotype: A read error may account for a junction end that differs from germline. The chain has TRBV23-1 and TRBJ2-7; D is undetermined. TRBV23-1 is flagged as an ORF with uncertain function. The CDR3 has 9 amino acids. The CDR3, as DNA: TGCGCCAGTAGTCAAAGACGGTACTTC. This gives the protein CASSQRRYF.

J is TRBJ2-1 and V is TRBV29-1; no firm D call. Germline V gene lookup returns CDR1 SQVTM and CDR2 ANQGSEA. V was clipped by 0 bases and J by 10 bases, with 13 bases between them. The CDR3 sequence is 13 residues long. As DNA, the CDR3 is TGCAGCGTTGAAGAATACTGGAAACTAGAGCAGTTCTTC. It specifies CSVEEYWKLEQFF.

This clonotype has a single count. The chain recombines TRBV10-3 with TRBJ2-3, with D perhaps TRBD2 (6 bases). Trimming left V 2 bases short and J 4 bases short, with 10 bases between. This CDR3 region has 14 residues. The V gene's germline CDR1 is ENHRY and CDR2 SYGVKD. CDR3 coding DNA: TGTGCCATCAGTGAGACTAGCAGGGCAGATACGCAGTATTTT. Protein sequence: CAISETSRADTQYF.

The chain joins TRBV3-1 to TRBJ2-1, with 13 bases that match TRBD2. CDR1 is LGHDT, CDR2 YNNKEL, per germline (reference sequence). The V gene end was trimmed by 7 bases and the J gene end by 10 bases; junction bases not matched to a gene: 7. The CDR3 is made up of 14 amino acids. The CDR3 loop reads CASTLAGGPREQFF. DNA for the CDR3: TGTGCCAGCACACTAGCGGGGGGGCCGCGGGAGCAGTTCTTC.

The V call is TRBV5-1, the J call TRBJ2-1; weak D call: TRBD1 (6 bases). V was clipped by 6 bases and J by 0 bases, with 10 bases between them. The germline V gene encodes CDR1 SGHRS and CDR2 YFSETQ. The CDR3 has 14 amino acids. The CDR3 protein is CASTSGASYNEQFF. The CDR3 bases are TGCGCCAGCACATCAGGGGCCTCCTACAATGAGCAGTTCTTC.

This clonotype has only a few counts. As DNA, the CDR3 is TGTGCCAGCAGCCCGACCCGGGACCGACAAGAGACCCAGTACTTC. Residues: CASSPTRDRQETQYF. This chain uses TRBV7-9 with TRBJ2-5; the D gene could be TRBD1 or TRBD2 (5 bases each). The V gene lost 5 bases and the J gene lost 2 bases, with 15 bases spanning the gap. CDR1 is SEHNR and CDR2 is FQNEAQ in the germline V gene (reference sequence). The CDR3 is made up of 15 amino acids. The variable domain in full, with the rest retrieved from reference TRBV7-9 and TRBJ2-5, is DTGVSQNPRHKITKRGQNVTFRCDPISEHNRLYWYRQTLGQGPEFLTYFQNEAQLEKSRLLSDRFSAERPKGSFSTLEIQRTEQGDSAMYLCASSPTRDRQETQYFGPGTRLLVL.

The chain couples TRBV12-3 or TRBV12-4 to TRBJ2-1; perhaps TRBD2 as D (5 bases). The V and J ends lost 9 bases and 4 bases respectively, with 19 bases between them. The CDR3 contains 15 residues. DNA of the CDR3: TGTGCCAGTCTACATCGGGGAAAGATTTACAATGAGCAGTTCTTC. This translates into CASLHRGKIYNEQFF.